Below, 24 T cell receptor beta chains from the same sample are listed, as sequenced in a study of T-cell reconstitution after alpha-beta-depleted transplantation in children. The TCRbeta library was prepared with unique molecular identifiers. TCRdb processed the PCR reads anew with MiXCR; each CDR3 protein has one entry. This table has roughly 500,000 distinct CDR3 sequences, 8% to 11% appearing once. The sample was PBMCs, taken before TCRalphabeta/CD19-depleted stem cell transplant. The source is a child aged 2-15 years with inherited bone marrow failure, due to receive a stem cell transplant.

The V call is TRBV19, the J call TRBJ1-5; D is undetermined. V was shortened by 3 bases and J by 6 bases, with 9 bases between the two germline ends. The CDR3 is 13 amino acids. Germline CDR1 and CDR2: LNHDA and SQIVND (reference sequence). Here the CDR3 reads CASSMLSGQPQHF. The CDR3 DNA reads TGTGCCAGTAGTATGTTATCCGGTCAGCCCCAGCATTTT.

Here the CDR3 DNA reads TGTGCCAGCAGCCACTTTCCAACCGGGAATAGCAATCAGCCCCAGCATTTT. Protein product: CASSHFPTGNSNQPQHF. This sequence joins TRBV6-2 or TRBV6-3 and TRBJ1-5; D gene unclear. The CDR3 extends over 17 amino acids. Germline CDR1 MNHEY, CDR2 SVGEGT. The V end lost 6 bases, the J end lost 0 bases, and 18 bases lay between the germline ends.

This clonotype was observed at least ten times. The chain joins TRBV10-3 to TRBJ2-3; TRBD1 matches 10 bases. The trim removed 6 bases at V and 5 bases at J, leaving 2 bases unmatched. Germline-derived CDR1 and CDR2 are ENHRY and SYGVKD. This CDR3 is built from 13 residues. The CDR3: CAIRGQGKDTQYF. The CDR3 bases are TGTGCCATCAGGGGACAGGGGAAAGATACGCAGTATTTT.

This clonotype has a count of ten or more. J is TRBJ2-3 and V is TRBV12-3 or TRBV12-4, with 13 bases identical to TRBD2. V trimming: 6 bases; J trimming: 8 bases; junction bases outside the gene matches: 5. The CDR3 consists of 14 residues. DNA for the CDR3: TGTGCCAGCAGCTGGACTAGCGGGAGAGGTACGCAGTATTTT. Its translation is CASSWTSGRGTQYF.

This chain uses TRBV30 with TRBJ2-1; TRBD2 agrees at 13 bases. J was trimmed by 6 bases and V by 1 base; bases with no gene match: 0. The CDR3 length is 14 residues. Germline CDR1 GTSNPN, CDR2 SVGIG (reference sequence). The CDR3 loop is CAWSGTSGSNEQFF. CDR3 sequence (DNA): TGTGCCTGGAGTGGGACTAGCGGGAGCAATGAGCAGTTCTTC.

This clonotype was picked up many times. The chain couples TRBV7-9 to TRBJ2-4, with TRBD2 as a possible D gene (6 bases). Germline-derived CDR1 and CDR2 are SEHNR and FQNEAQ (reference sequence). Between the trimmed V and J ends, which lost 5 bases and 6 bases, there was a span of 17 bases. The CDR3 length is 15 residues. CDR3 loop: CASSPVGGRGNIQYF. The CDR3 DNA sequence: TGTGCCAGCAGCCCCGTGGGGGGACGGGGAAACATTCAGTACTTC.

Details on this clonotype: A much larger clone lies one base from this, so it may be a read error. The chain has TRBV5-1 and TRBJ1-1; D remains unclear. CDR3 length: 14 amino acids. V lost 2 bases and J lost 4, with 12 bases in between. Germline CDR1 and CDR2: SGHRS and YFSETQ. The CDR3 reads CASSFSAAVTEAFF. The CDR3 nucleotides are TGCGCCAGCAGCTTCAGTGCAGCGGTCACTGAAGCTTTCTTT.

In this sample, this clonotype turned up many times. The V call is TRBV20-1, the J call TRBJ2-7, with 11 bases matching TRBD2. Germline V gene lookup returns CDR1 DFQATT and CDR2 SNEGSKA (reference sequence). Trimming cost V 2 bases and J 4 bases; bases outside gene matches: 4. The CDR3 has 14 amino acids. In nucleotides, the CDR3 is TGCAGTGCTAGATTAGCGGGAGGGAAGTACGAGCAGTACTTC. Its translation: CSARLAGGKYEQYF.

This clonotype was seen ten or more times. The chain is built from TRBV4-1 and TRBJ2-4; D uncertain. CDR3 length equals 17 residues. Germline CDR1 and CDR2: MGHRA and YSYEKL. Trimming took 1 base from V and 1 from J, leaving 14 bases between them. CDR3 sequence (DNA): TGCGCCAGCAGCCAAGCGCTGGCCAGTCGGGCCAAAAACATTCAGTACTTC. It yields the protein CASSQALASRAKNIQYF.

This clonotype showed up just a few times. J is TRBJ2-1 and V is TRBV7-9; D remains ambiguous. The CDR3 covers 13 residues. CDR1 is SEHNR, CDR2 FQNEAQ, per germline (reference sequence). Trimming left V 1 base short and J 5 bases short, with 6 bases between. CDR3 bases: TGTGCCAGCAGCTTAGATTGGGACAATGAGCAGTTCTTC. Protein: CASSLDWDNEQFF. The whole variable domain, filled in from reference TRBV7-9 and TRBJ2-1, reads DTGVSQNPRHKITKRGQNVTFRCDPISEHNRLYWYRQTLGQGPEFLTYFQNEAQLEKSRLLSDRFSAERPKGSFSTLEIQRTEQGDSAMYLCASSLDWDNEQFFGPGTRLTVL.

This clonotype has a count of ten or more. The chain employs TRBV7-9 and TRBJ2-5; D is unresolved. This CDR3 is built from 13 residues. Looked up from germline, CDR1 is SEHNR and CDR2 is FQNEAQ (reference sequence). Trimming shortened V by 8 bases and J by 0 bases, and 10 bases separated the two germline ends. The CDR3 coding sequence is TGTGCCAGCTTTGACCTAGACCAAGAGACCCAGTACTTC. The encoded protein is CASFDLDQETQYF.

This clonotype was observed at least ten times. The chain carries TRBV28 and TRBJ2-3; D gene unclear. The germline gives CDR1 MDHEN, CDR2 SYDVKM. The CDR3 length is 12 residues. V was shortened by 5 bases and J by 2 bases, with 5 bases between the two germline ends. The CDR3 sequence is CASSPITDTQYF. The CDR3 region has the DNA TGTGCCAGCAGTCCGATCACAGATACGCAGTATTTT.

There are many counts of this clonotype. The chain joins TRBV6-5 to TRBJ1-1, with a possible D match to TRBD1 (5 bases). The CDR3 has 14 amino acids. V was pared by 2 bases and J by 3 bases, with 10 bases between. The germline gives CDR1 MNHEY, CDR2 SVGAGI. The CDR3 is CASSYTTGDTEAFF. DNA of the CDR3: TGTGCCAGCAGTTACACCACAGGAGACACTGAAGCTTTCTTT.

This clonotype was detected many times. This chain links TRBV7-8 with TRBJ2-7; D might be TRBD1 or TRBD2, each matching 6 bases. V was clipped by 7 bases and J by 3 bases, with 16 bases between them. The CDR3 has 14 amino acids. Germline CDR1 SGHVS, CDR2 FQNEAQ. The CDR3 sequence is CASTGKEGGYEQYF. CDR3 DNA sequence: TGTGCCAGCACGGGGAAAGAGGGGGGCTACGAGCAGTACTTC.

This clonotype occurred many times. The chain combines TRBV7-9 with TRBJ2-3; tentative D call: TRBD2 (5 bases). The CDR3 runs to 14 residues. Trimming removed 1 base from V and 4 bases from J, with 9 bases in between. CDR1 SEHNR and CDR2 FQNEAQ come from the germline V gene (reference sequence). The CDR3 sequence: CASSLVPGADTQYF. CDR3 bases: TGTGCCAGCAGCTTAGTACCCGGGGCAGATACGCAGTATTTT.

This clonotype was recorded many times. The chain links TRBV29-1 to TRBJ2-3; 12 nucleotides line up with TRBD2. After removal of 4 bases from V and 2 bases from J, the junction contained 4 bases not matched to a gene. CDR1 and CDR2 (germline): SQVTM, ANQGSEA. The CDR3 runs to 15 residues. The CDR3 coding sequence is TGCAGCGTTGTGGGGACTAGCGGGCCCACAGATACGCAGTATTTT. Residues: CSVVGTSGPTDTQYF.

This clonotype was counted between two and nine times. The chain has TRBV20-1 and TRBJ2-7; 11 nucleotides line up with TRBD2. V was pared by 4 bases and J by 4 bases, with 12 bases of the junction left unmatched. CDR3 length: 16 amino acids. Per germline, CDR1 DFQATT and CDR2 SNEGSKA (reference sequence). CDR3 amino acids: CSAMRPSGRPKYEQYF. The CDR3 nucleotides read TGCAGTGCTATGAGACCTAGCGGGAGGCCGAAGTACGAGCAGTACTTC.

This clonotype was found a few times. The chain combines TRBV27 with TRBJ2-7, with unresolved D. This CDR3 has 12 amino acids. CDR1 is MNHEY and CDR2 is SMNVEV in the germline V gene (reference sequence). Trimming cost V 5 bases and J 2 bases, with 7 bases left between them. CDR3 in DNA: TGTGCCAGCAGTCCCTCTCCCTACGAGCAGTACTTC. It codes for CASSPSPYEQYF.

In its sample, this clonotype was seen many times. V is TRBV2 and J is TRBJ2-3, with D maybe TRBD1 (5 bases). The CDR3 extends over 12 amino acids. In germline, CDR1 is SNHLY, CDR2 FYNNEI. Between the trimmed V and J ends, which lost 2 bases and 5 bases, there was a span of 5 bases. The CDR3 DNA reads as TGTGCCAGCAGTGAAAGGGGAGATACGCAGTATTTT. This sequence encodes CASSERGDTQYF.

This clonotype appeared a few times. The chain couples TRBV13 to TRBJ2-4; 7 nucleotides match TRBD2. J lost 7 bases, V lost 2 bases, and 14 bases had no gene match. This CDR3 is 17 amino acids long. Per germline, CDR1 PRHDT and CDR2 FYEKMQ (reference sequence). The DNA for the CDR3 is TGTGCCAGCAGCTTAAGGGACGGGGGAGGGCCCAGGAACATTCAGTACTTC. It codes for CASSLRDGGGPRNIQYF.

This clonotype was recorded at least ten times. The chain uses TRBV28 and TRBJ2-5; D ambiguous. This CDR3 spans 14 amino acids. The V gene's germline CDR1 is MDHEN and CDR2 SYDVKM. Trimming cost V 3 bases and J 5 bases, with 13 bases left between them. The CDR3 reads CASSFTRLWETQYF. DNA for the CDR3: TGTGCCAGCAGTTTCACTCGGTTATGGGAGACCCAGTACTTC.

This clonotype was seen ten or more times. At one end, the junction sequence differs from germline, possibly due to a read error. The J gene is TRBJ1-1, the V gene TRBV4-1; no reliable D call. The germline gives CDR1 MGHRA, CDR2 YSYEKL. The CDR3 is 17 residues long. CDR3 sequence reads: CASSKEHLRPREDEAFF. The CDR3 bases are TGCGCCAGCAGCAAAGAGCATCTACGCCCAAGGGAGGATGAAGCTTTCTTT.

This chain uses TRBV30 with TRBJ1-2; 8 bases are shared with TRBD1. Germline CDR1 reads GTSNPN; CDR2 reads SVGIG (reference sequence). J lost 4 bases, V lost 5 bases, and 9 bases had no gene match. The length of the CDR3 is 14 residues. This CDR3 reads CAWGLDRERYGYTF. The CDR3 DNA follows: TGTGCCTGGGGACTGGACAGGGAGCGCTATGGCTACACCTTC.

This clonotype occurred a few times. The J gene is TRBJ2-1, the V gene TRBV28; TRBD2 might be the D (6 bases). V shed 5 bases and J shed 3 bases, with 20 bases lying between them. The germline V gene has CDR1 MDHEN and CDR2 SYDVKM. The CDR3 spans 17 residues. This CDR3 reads CASSGYGRVGFYNEQFF. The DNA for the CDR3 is TGTGCCAGCAGTGGATACGGGAGAGTGGGCTTCTACAATGAGCAGTTCTTC.